Following are 7 T cell receptor beta chains from one sample sequenced in a study of blood T cell repertoires in COVID-19. Clones were read by immunoSEQ multiplex PCR, and TCRdb kept only the in-frame ones, dropping some. Altogether 160,000 or so clones are present, approximately 85% being singletons, with the ten largest covering roughly 9.6%. The sequencing sample was made of peripheral blood. All receptors come from a man in his sixties with active or convalescent COVID-19.

This clone was seen only a few times. The rearrangement links TRBV18 to TRBJ2-1, with 7 bases fitting TRBD2. CDR3 length: 11 amino acids. Germline CDR1 is KGHSH and CDR2 is LQKENI. Trimming took 1 base from V and 12 from J; bases not matched to a gene: 0. CDR3 DNA: TGTGCCAGCTCACCACGGGAGGGGCAGTTCTTC. It codes for CASSPREGQFF.

The chain employs TRBV10-2 and TRBJ1-3; TRBD1 matches at 9 bases. Germline trimming cut 6 bases from V and 0 bases from J; bases unmatched to any gene: 9. The CDR3 runs 17 residues. Germline CDR1 WSHSY, CDR2 SAAADI. The CDR3 coding sequence is TGCGCCAGCAGAGGAATACAGGGGGCAGACTCTGGAAACACCATATATTTT. Protein: CASRGIQGADSGNTIYF.

The chain combines TRBV6-6 with TRBJ1-5; no reliable D call. CDR1 is MNHNY, CDR2 SVGAGI, per germline (reference sequence). V gave up 5 bases and J gave up 3 bases, with 11 bases separating them. The CDR3 spans 14 residues. CDR3: CASSAGHSNQPQHF. In nucleotides, the CDR3 is TGTGCCAGCAGTGCGGGCCATTCCAATCAGCCCCAGCATTTT.

As regards this clone: A read error may account for a junction end that differs from germline. The chain uses TRBV5-1 and TRBJ2-7; TRBD2 agrees at 7 bases. The germline gives CDR1 SGHRS, CDR2 YFSETQ. CDR3 length: 14 amino acids. Here the CDR3 DNA reads TGCGCCAGCGGGCCCGGGAGGCCCTCCAACGAGCAGTACTTC. Residues: CASGPGRPSNEQYF. Together with reference TRBV5-1 and TRBJ2-7, the CDR3 gives the full variable domain: KAGVTQTPRYLIKTRGQQVTLSCSPISGHRSVSWYQQTPGQGLQFLFEYFSETQRNKGNFPGRFSGRQFSNSRSEMNVSTLELGDSALYLCASGPGRPSNEQYFGPGTRLTVT.

This clone has a handful of counts. The V and J genes are TRBV5-1 and TRBJ2-1; TRBD2 matches 13 bases. J gave up 4 bases and V 4 bases, and 5 bases lay outside the gene matches. The CDR3 runs to 16 residues. Germline CDR1 and CDR2: SGHRS and YFSETQ. DNA of the CDR3: TGCGCCAGCAGCCCGGGACTAGCGGGGAATTACAATGAGCAGTTCTTC. This translates into CASSPGLAGNYNEQFF.

The chain joins TRBV3-1 (or the pseudogene TRBV3-2) to TRBJ1-1; 9 bases are shared with TRBD1. Trimming removed 4 bases from V and 7 bases from J; junction bases left unmatched: 10. Germline assignment: CDR1 LGHDT and CDR2 YNNKEL (reference sequence). The CDR3 totals 15 residues. The CDR3 region has the DNA TGTGCCAGCAGCCCTCGGACAGGGGAACGGAGTGAAGCTTTCTTT. Encoded protein: CASSPRTGERSEAFF.

This clone was detected a few times. The V and J genes are TRBV3-1 (or the pseudogene TRBV3-2) and TRBJ1-5; no definite D call. The CDR3 loop spans 14 amino acids. Per germline, CDR1 LGHDT and CDR2 YNNKEL (reference sequence). Trimming left V 2 bases short and J 5 bases short, with 10 bases between. CDR3 coding DNA: TGTGCCAGCAGCCAATTCGGGCGGGATCAGCCCCAGCATTTT. As protein: CASSQFGRDQPQHF.